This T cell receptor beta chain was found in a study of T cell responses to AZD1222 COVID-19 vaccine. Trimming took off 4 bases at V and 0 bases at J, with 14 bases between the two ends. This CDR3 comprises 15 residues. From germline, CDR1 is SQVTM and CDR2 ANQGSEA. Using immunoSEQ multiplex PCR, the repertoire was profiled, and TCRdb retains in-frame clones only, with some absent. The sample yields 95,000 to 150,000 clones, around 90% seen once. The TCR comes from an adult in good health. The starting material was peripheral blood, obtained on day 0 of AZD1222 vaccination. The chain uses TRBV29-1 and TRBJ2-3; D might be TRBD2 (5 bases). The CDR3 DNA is TGCAGCGTTGGAGTACTAGGGAGAAGCACAGATACGCAGTATTTT. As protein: CSVGVLGRSTDTQYF.